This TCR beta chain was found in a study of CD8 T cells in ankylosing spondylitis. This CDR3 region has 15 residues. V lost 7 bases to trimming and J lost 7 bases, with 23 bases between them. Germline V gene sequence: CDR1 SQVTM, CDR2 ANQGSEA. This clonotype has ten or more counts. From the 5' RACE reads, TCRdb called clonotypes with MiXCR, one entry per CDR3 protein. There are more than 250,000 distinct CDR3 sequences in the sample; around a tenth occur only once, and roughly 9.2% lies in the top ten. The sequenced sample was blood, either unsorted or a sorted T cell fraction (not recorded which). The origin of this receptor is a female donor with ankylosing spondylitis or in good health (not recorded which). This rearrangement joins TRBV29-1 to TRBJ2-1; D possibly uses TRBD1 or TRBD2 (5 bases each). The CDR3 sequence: CSAKGTGVFWNEQFF. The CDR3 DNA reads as TGCAGCGCTAAAGGGACCGGGGTTTTTTGGAATGAGCAGTTCTTC.